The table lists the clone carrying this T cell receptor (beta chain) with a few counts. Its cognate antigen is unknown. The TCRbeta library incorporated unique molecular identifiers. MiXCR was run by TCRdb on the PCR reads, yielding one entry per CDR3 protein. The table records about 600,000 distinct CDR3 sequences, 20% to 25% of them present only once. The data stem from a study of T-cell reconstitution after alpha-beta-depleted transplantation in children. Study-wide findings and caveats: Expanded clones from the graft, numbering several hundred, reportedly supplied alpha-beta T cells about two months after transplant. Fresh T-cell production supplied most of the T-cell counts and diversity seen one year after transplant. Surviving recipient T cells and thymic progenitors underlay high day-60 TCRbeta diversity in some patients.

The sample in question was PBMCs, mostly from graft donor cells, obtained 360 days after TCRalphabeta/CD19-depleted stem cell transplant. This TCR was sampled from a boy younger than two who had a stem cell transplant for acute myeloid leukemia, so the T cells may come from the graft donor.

The CDR3 DNA follows: TGTGCCAGCAGCTTAGCCCAGGGCTGGGGTAGAGAGACCCAGTACTTC. Translation gives CASSLAQGWGRETQYF. The V and J genes are TRBV7-2 and TRBJ2-5; the D gene is possibly TRBD1 (5 bases). Germline CDR1 is SGHTA and CDR2 is FQGNSA. V lost 0 bases to trimming and J lost 4 bases, with 15 bases between them. The CDR3 contains 16 residues. Full variable domain (remainder filled in from reference TRBV7-2 and TRBJ2-5): GAGVSQSPSNKVTEKGKDVELRCDPISGHTALYWYRQSLGQGLEFLIYFQGNSAPDKSGLPSDRFSAERTGGSVSTLTIQRTQQEDSAVYLCASSLAQGWGRETQYFGPGTRLLVL.